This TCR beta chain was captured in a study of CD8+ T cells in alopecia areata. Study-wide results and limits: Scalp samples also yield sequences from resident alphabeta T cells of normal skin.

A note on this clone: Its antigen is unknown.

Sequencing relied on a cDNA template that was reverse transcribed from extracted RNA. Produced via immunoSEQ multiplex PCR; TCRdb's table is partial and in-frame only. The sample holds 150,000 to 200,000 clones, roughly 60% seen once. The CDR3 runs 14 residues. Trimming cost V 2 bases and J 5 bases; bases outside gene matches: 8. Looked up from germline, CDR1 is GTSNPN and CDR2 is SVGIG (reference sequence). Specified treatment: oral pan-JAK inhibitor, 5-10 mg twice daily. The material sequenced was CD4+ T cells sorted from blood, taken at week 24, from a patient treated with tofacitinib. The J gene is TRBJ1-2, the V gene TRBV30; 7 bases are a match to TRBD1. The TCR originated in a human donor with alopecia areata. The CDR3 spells CAWSRQGSPYGYTF. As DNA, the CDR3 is TGTGCCTGGAGTCGACAGGGATCACCTTATGGCTACACCTTC.